The clone carrying this TCR beta chain was seen a few times. Its antigen remains unidentified. This sample was included in a study of beta chain features in type 1 diabetes. The sequenced template was cDNA made from the entire isolated RNA. Here immunoSEQ multiplex PCR was the method, and the copy in TCRdb shows in-frame clones only, minus some. The sample contains hundreds of thousands of clones, roughly 12% of which appear only once. Overall study results and limits: Type 1 diabetes patients had TCRB CDR3s that were shorter (moderately but significantly so) in all four CD4+ subsets. Sampled from patients, naive, central memory and Treg TCRB repertoires appeared more similar than those sampled from healthy donors. PCR might pick shorter templates more often, in the same way for patients and controls.

CD4+ cells of the naive, central memory, regulatory and stem cell-like memory types were sorted via CD45RO/CCR7/CD25/CD127/CD95/CD27. CDR1 MGHDK and CDR2 SYGVNS come from the germline V gene. Unmatched junction bases numbered 7, after V lost 4 bases and J lost 4 bases. The CDR3 covers 15 residues. The chain links TRBV25-1 to TRBJ2-1, with 7 bases identical to TRBD1. This TCR came from a man aged 18 to 30 in good health. Specimen: naive CD4+ T cells from blood. CDR3 bases: TGTGCCAGCAGTGCCAGGACAGGTTTATACAATGAGCAGTTCTTC. As protein: CASSARTGLYNEQFF.